This entry concerns a single TCR beta chain. What it binds is not known. This record belongs to a study of beta chain features in type 1 diabetes. Notes on the study in general: Moderate but significant shortening of TCRB CDR3s was recorded in all four CD4+ subsets from Type 1 diabetes patients. Patients and controls would be equally affected if PCR favored shorter templates.

Donors underwent one heparinised blood draw, 95 to 150 mL on average. The authors sorted CD4+ naive, central memory, regulatory and stem cell-like memory cells via CD45RO/CCR7/CD25/CD127/CD95/CD27. Every bit of the isolated RNA underwent reverse transcription, so sequencing read expressed TCRB transcripts. The repertoire was sequenced with immunoSEQ multiplex PCR; TCRdb's copy has only in-frame clones and lacks some. The sample consists of some 900,000 clones, 15% to 20% of them appearing once. Trimming left V 3 bases short and J 8 bases short, with 17 bases between. Looked up from germline, CDR1 is KGHSH and CDR2 is LQKENI. This CDR3 is built from 15 residues.

Sequenced sample: naive CD4+ T cells from blood. The receptor comes from a woman between 18 and 30 years old in good health. The chain couples TRBV18 to TRBJ2-4; possibly TRBD1 or TRBD2 for D (5 bases each). CDR3 in amino acids: CASSPGDKGRDIQYF. The CDR3 DNA sequence: TGTGCCAGCTCACCGGGGGATAAGGGGCGAGACATTCAGTACTTC.